The clone carrying this T cell receptor beta chain has only a few counts. Its specificity is unknown. The data originate from a study of T cells after yellow fever vaccination. MiXCR was run by TCRdb on the 5' RACE reads, yielding one entry per CDR3 protein. The sample includes a few hundred thousand distinct CDR3 sequences, roughly 4% seen only once; the top ten take roughly 24%. CDR3 length: 15 residues. Germline-derived CDR1 and CDR2 are SEHNR and FQNEAQ (reference sequence). The V gene end was trimmed by 5 bases and the J gene end by 6 bases; junction bases not matched to a gene: 9. Study conclusions and caveats: Reappearance after the booster was observed for most primary-vaccination clones (about 96% CD4, less than 90% CD8).

This receptor was identified in a man between 18 and 29 years old who received the YFV17D yellow fever vaccine. The specimen comprised PBMCs, sampled 5 days after the yellow fever booster vaccination. The chain carries TRBV7-9 and TRBJ2-1; 8 bases line up with TRBD2. CDR3 protein: CASSPQRTSPNEQFF. The DNA of the CDR3 is TGTGCCAGCAGCCCCCAACGGACTAGCCCCAATGAGCAGTTCTTC.